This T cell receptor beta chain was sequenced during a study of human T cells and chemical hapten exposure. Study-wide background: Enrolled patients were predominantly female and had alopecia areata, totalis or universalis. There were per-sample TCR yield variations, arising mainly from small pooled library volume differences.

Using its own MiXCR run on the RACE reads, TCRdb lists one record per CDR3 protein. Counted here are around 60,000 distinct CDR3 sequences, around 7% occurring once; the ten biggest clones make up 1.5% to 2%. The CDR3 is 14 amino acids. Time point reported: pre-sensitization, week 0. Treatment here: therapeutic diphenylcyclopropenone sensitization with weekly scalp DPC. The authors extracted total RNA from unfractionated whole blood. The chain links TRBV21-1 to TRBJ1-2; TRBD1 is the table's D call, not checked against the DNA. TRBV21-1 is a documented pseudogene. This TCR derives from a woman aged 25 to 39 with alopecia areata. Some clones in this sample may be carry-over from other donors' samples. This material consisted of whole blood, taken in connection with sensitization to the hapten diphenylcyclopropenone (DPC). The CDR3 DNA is TGTGCCAGCAGCAAATTCGGACATAACTATGGCTACACCTTC. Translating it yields CASSKFGHNYGYTF.